What follows describes a single T cell receptor (beta chain). Its matching antigen is unknown. One end of the junction is discordant with germline, which a read error may explain. This sample is drawn from a study of cytomegalovirus exposure and HLA in healthy donors. Study details: In terms of ancestry, the Caucasian-associated cluster contained about four fifths of the approximately 430 genotyped donors.

Germline V gives CDR1 LNHNV, CDR2 YYDKDF (reference sequence). The CDR3 length is 18 residues. Study outcomes and limitations: Only CMV serostatus was available as immune exposure information. Follow-up analysis later connected one missense variant in DCLRE1C with trimming of TCR beta V- and J-genes.

The PCR made use of 60 Vbeta and 13 Jbeta primers. Using immunoSEQ multiplex PCR, the repertoire was profiled, and TCRdb retains in-frame clones only, with some absent. The repertoire has 250,000 to 350,000 clones, roughly 85% of them found once; the top ten carry around 4.2%. The receptor was derived from a man in his forties in good health and CMV-seropositive. The chain links TRBV15 to TRBJ2-2; tentatively, D is TRBD2 (6 bases). Sequences were obtained from PBMCs. Here the CDR3 reads CATSRPLAGTPNTGEPFF. The CDR3 nucleotides are TGTGCCACCAGCAGACCCCTCGCCGGGACTCCGAACACCGGGGAGCCGTTTTTT.